These T cell receptor beta chains were read from a single sample in a study of T cells in localized non-small cell lung cancer. The table came from immunoSEQ multiplex PCR; TCRdb's copy has only in-frame clones and leaves some out. The repertoire consists of 40,000 or so clones, with 75% to 90% occurring once and the leading ten covering 6.4%. The sequenced sample was peripheral blood, obtained before any cancer treatment. Receptor source: a man aged 40-75 years with stage I lung adenocarcinoma. Each CDR3 is given without its conserved first and last residue.

j_call	v_call	cdr3_aa
TRBJ1-2	TRBV6-5	ASSSWERQTRGGYT
TRBJ2-7	TRBV2	ASSEVLREVLGQAGEQY
TRBJ1-1	TRBV28	ASSFWGYRAAF
TRBJ2-7	TRBV30	AWDKNYEQY
TRBJ2-1	TRBV5-4	ASSLWGGRRWNEQF
TRBJ1-3	TRBV18	ASSPELGNTIY
TRBJ2-3	TRBV4-3	ASSQQILAGDTDTQY
TRBJ2-1	TRBV2	ASKAASSYNEQF
TRBJ2-1	TRBV5-5	ASSLAGRGNEQF
TRBJ1-4	TRBV9	ASSPWRGREKLF
TRBJ2-2	TRBV11-2	ASSPRARQTGELF
TRBJ2-7	TRBV6-5	ASSYSRTYEQY
TRBJ1-1	TRBV25-1	ASSEPGGGTEAF
TRBJ2-1	TRBV7-9	ASSLLAGGDEQF
TRBJ2-2	TRBV5-8	ASSPGIAGRTGELF
TRBJ2-7	TRBV5-1	AIPEPYEQY
TRBJ1-2	TRBV6-5	ASSYSGRWAYGYT
TRBJ2-7	TRBV29-1	SVRDRDEQY
TRBJ2-5	TRBV29-1	SVVPRGRETQY
TRBJ1-1	TRBV10-3	AISETPGQGSPEAF
TRBJ2-1	TRBV25-1	ASSDGQGSYYNEQF
TRBJ2-3	TRBV27	ASSFSRATDTQY
TRBJ1-2	TRBV6-1	ASSEFRYIYGYT
TRBJ1-3	TRBV5-6	ASSYRTGNTIY
TRBJ2-1	TRBV7-2	ASSLGSSGAVNEQF
TRBJ2-3	TRBV9	ASSVGGSGGTDTQY
TRBJ1-1	TRBV5-6	ASSLGTYGTEAF
TRBJ1-5	TRBV4-2	ASSQMDDQPQH
TRBJ2-3	TRBV2	ASSPGTSGSTDTQY
TRBJ2-7	TRBV28	ASSEGRVSGYEQY
TRBJ1-3	TRBV4-3	ASSQDKGDRRLSGNTIY
TRBJ1-1	TRBV7-9	ASSLAAKHEAF
TRBJ2-1	TRBV29-1	SVEGSGRNYNEQF
TRBJ2-7	TRBV28	ASTQPRRERGREYEQY
TRBJ1-2	TRBV4-2	ASSQDTAGQSNYGYT
TRBJ2-6	TRBV19	ASSGRVRSGANVLT
TRBJ1-1	TRBV7-3	ASSPDGTVNTEAF
TRBJ1-3	TRBV18	ASSPGDGGNTIY
TRBJ1-1	TRBV5-8	ASSQDFLAAF
TRBJ2-3	TRBV19	ASSTWRRGGTDTQY
TRBJ2-1	TRBV7-8	ASSRPGAGVDNEQF
TRBJ2-3	TRBV5-5	ASSLSSGSGISTDTQY
TRBJ2-2	TRBV30	AWSVTGAAAGELF
TRBJ2-1	TRBV6-4	ASSDSTSGSNEQF
TRBJ2-7	TRBV5-5	ASSLRTGPTEQY
TRBJ2-2	TRBV5-1	ASSLMTGGRSAGELF
TRBJ2-1	TRBV29-1	SGSRGRANEQF
TRBJ1-5	TRBV7-9	ASSSDRGRDQPQH
TRBJ2-7	TRBV11-2	ASSLGARGRSSYEQY
TRBJ1-3	TRBV19	ASCKLGNTIY
TRBJ1-1	TRBV7-9	ASSSLFSRLPEAF
TRBJ2-7	TRBV6-6	AIGGAGGGEQY
TRBJ1-4	TRBV4-1	ASSQVVKTNEKLF
TRBJ2-5	TRBV5-1	ASSLLPGTGGVETQY
TRBJ2-1	TRBV9	ASSPGLAEQF
TRBJ2-7	TRBV4-3	ASSQDLKQGFSYEQY
TRBJ1-1	TRBV7-9	ASSLASTGAEAF
TRBJ2-1	TRBV7-2	ASSLSSHLSSYNEQF
TRBJ2-1	TRBV7-9	ASSPKKSIGGTAYNEQF